This T cell receptor beta chain was recovered during a study of post-analysis software for immune sequencing data. Across the whole study: Relapsing-remitting, secondary progressive and progressive-relapsing multiple sclerosis courses were included. Study-level findings and limits: When compared against controls, multiple sclerosis patients showed significantly lower normalized Chao1 diversity. The five TRBV segments detected at higher frequency in patients than in controls included TRBV5-6, TRBV5-1 and TRBV20-1. Under the F measure, samples that were prepared in one batch clustered strongly together.

Incorporated into the TCR beta cDNA libraries were unique molecular identifiers, which served to reduce PCR and sequencing biases. Input amounts of about 0.85 to 10 million T cells were used. These gave approximately 500,000 cDNA molecules, so each molecule approximated one T cell. TCRdb re-analysed the PCR reads in MiXCR, keeping a single row per CDR3 protein. The sample lists about 680,000 distinct CDR3 sequences, around 60% occurring once. About this clonotype itself: What it binds is not known.

The CDR3 runs to 17 residues. Germline V gene lookup returns CDR1 SEHNR and CDR2 FQNEAQ (reference sequence). V gave up 2 bases and J gave up 2 bases, with 17 bases separating them. The rearrangement uses TRBV7-9 and TRBJ2-3; D is perhaps TRBD2 (6 bases). Input material: blood. The sequence came from a girl aged 2 to 9 with multiple sclerosis. The CDR3 loop is CASSLPFSGQNTDTQYF. The CDR3 DNA follows: TGTGCCAGCAGCTTACCTTTTAGCGGACAAAACACAGATACGCAGTATTTT.